This record concerns one TCR beta chain sequence. This clone was picked up a small number of times. Its antigen has not been determined. One base away there is no much larger clone; base qualities are not given. This entry comes from a study of follicular helper T cells after annual influenza vaccination listed by TCRdb under 2017. Regarding the study in general: After each seasonal influenza vaccination, blood samples were collected on days 0, 7 and 28. To study recall of cTfh clones, some subjects were followed through successive annual vaccinations in the 2013-2014, 2014-2015 and 2015-2016 seasons. One week after vaccination, a second recruited cohort of roughly twelve subjects (Table S1) displayed a similar ICOS+CD38+ cTfh response. Multi-year samples were obtained from 6 or 7 subjects, with two vaccination seasons covered for a few subjects and three seasons covered for two subjects. The 2013-2014 samples were cryopreserved, while the 2015 samples were processed right after collection.

Receptor amplification or capture employed the immunoSEQ multiplex PCR assay. Adaptive Biotechnologies handled the TCRB amplification, library preparation, sequencing and preliminary bioinformatics at Survey level resolution. For TCRB sequencing, genomic DNA from the sorted cTfh populations was amplified by multiplex PCR. From the authors' description of their analysis: Clonality was calculated in R as 1 minus normalized Shannon entropy, and the Gini index was computed with the R package ineq. To get the overlap score, the summed counts of shared sequences were divided by the total counts of all sequences in both of the compared samples. Shared-clonotype significance used Fisher's exact test assuming a theoretical repertoire of 10^7 TCRB sequences. TCRdb obtained this table from immuneACCESS and retained in-frame rearrangements with V and J assigned. These tables miss some clones; where compared with another copy, unresolved V genes account for less than half of the shortfall, and the remainder is unexplained. That table supplies the V and J calls and clone size; D and trimming were determined from the DNA. The sample table holds 4,000 to 4,500 clones, of which almost 85% were seen once. In total, the top ten clones hold under 0.9% of the sample.

Broader findings and caveats from the paper: A recurrent oligoclonal ICOS+CD38+ cTfh response containing tetramer and AIM influenza-specific clonotypes was recalled by successive annual vaccinations. ICOS+CD38+ cTfh clonality correlated with the frequency of that population, and its change correlated with the change in circulating plasmablast frequency. Rare clonotypes could not be sampled because productive TCRB sequences were recovered from only roughly 10-20% of the analyzed cells. Day 7 ICOS+CD38+ clones were most often found later in ICOS-CD38- cTfh, suggesting that subset may serve as a memory reservoir.

Interpreted using the paper, the time point label stands for: 2015-2016 season, 7 days after influenza vaccination. Adults received seasonal inactivated influenza vaccine (Fluvarix), and TCRB sequencing tracked sorted blood CD4 subsets before and after vaccination. To be eligible, subjects had to live in the community and must not have received influenza vaccine in the previous 6 months. Subjects were excluded for influenza vaccine contraindications, substance abuse, HIV/AIDS, active malignancy, immunomodulatory medication, or active illness such as respiratory infection. At each time point, about 40 to 100 mL of blood was collected. Non-naive CD4+CXCR5+PD-1+ cells were defined as circulating Tfh and were sorted into two fractions, ICOS+CD38+ and ICOS-CD38-. Ficoll-Paque PLUS or SepMate separation was used to isolate PBMC. Cell subsets were sorted from PBMC on a BD FACS Aria before DNA extraction.

The receptor comes from an adult who received the influenza vaccine. The sample consisted of CXCR5+ CD38- circulating T follicular helper cells from blood, taken 7 days after influenza vaccination. This sample's cell subset or site label indicates: circulating Tfh, non-naive CD4+CXCR5+PD-1+ (ICOS+CD38+ or ICOS-CD38-).

The CDR3 has the sequence CASSLERGAGDTQYF. The DNA sequence is as follows: TGCGCCAGCAGCTTGGAACGGGGGGCCGGGGATACGCAGTATTTT. The V gene is TRBV5-1 and the J gene is TRBJ2-3; the D region possibly corresponds to TRBD2 (7 bases align). V is cut by 0 bases and J by 6 bases, and the space between the germline ends is 14 bases. The CDR3 measures 15 amino acids from cysteine to phenylalanine. The DNA shown is the 45-base CDR3, in frame from base 1. Reading the germline V gene gives CDR1 SGHRS and CDR2 YFSETQ.